Shown below are 32 T cell receptor beta chains from a single sample sequenced in a study of blood T cells in healthy people across ages. Through a sample-barcoded 5' primer and a J-beta primer mix, a second PCR was run for about 7 to 12 cycles. One entry per CDR3 protein, called by TCRdb with MiXCR from the 5' RACE reads. This table holds more than 1,000,000 distinct CDR3 sequences, approximately 25% found once. The same data also went into a second study, on T cells of mothers and their children.

The sequenced sample consisted of blood. These receptors were obtained from a girl aged 2 to 9 in good health.

CDR3 protein: CASSSSFSTDTQYF. The CDR3 bases are TGTGCCAGCAGTTCTAGTTTTAGCACAGATACGCAGTATTTT. J is TRBJ2-3 and V is TRBV12-3 or TRBV12-4; D remains unclear. Between the trimmed V and J ends, which lost 4 bases and 0 bases, there was a span of 8 bases. There are 14 residues in the CDR3.

The chain joins TRBV29-1 to TRBJ2-4, with D tentatively TRBD2 (5 bases). From germline, CDR1 is SQVTM and CDR2 ANQGSEA. The ends were cut back, 4 bases at V and 7 bases at J, with 14 bases in the middle. The length of the CDR3 is 13 residues. Written as DNA, the CDR3 is TGCAGCGTTGTTGGAGGAGTCCGGAACATTCAGTACTTC. Protein: CSVVGGVRNIQYF.

The chain uses TRBV27 and TRBJ1-4; the match to TRBD1 covers 7 bases. Trimming removed 8 bases from V and 0 bases from J; junction bases left unmatched: 6. The CDR3 is made up of 15 amino acids. Germline lookup yields CDR1 MNHEY and CDR2 SMNVEV (reference sequence). The CDR3 loop is CASGRQGPTNEKLFF. DNA for the CDR3: TGTGCCAGCGGAAGACAGGGTCCAACTAATGAAAAACTGTTTTTT.

The chain employs TRBV12-5 and TRBJ2-2, with D perhaps matching TRBD2 (6 bases). This CDR3 region has 13 residues. Germline V lookup: CDR1 LGHNT, CDR2 FRNRAP. V dropped 5 bases and J dropped 6 bases, with 10 bases sitting between them. CDR3 loop: CASGTGVPGELFF. CDR3 nucleotide sequence: TGTGCTAGTGGTACGGGGGTTCCCGGGGAGCTGTTTTTT.

This clonotype has only a few counts. This chain joins TRBV11-2 and TRBJ2-7; a possible D gene is TRBD2 (5 bases). Trimming left V 5 bases short and J 7 bases short, with 18 bases between. Germline V gene data show CDR1 as SGHAT and CDR2 as FQNNGV. The CDR3 is 14 residues long. CDR3 sequence: CASSPAVGYGEQYF. The CDR3 DNA sequence: TGTGCCAGCAGCCCAGCGGTAGGGTACGGGGAGCAGTACTTC.

This sequence joins TRBV7-8 and TRBJ2-1, with 8 nucleotides matching TRBD2. Germline V gene lookup returns CDR1 SGHVS and CDR2 FQNEAQ. The CDR3 is 17 amino acids. Trimming removed 1 base from V and 0 bases from J; junction bases left unmatched: 5. Here the CDR3 reads CASSLGGLALSYNEQFF. For the CDR3, the DNA is TGTGCCAGCAGCTTAGGTGGACTAGCACTCTCCTACAATGAGCAGTTCTTC.

This clonotype was observed a handful of times. The V call is TRBV6-1, the J call TRBJ2-3; 7 positions match TRBD2. J gave up 3 bases and V 2 bases, and 8 bases lay outside the gene matches. The CDR3 sequence is 16 residues long. The germline CDR1 and CDR2 sequences are MNHNS and SASEGT. The CDR3 loop reads CASSETTSAGTDTQYF. CDR3 nucleotide sequence: TGTGCCAGCAGTGAAACTACTAGCGCTGGAACAGATACGCAGTATTTT.

The chain has TRBV7-2 and TRBJ2-7, with 11 bases fitting TRBD2. The CDR3 loop spans 15 amino acids. The V and J ends lost 1 base and 6 bases, in that order; junction bases with no gene match: 5. The germline CDR1 and CDR2 sequences are SGHTA and FQGNSA. Here the CDR3 reads CASSLVLSGRGEQYF. The CDR3 region has the DNA TGTGCCAGCAGCTTAGTGCTTAGCGGGAGGGGCGAGCAGTACTTC.

This clonotype showed up just a few times. The CDR3 end shows no conserved phenylalanine or tryptophan, and so a read error is likely. The chain employs TRBV29-1 and TRBJ2-7, with D unclear. The CDR3 is made up of 12 amino acids. The V and J ends lost 7 bases and 0 bases respectively, with 10 bases between them. Germline assignment: CDR1 SQVTM and CDR2 ANQGSEA. DNA for the CDR3: TGCAGCGCGAAAAGAAACTCCTACGAGCAGTACCTC. Encoded protein: CSAKRNSYEQYL.

This chain joins TRBV28 and TRBJ2-4, with a possible D match to TRBD2 (6 bases). CDR1 and CDR2 from the germline V gene are MDHEN and SYDVKM. Trimming removed 4 bases from V and 4 bases from J, with 17 bases in between. The CDR3 totals 16 residues. The CDR3 is CASSSVAWRDKNIQYF. The CDR3, as DNA: TGTGCCAGCAGTTCGGTCGCGTGGCGGGATAAAAACATTCAGTACTTC.

The chain couples TRBV12-3 or TRBV12-4 to TRBJ2-7, with unresolved D. V was trimmed by 4 bases and J by 6 bases, leaving 19 bases between them. CDR3 length: 15 amino acids. In DNA form, the CDR3 reads TGTGCCAGCAGTTCCCCTAAATCTGCACTTCCCGAGCAGTACTTC. This codes for CASSSPKSALPEQYF.

CDR3 in DNA: TGTGCCAGCAGTCCTTGGACTAGCGGGAGCTACGAGCAGTACTTC. This sequence encodes CASSPWTSGSYEQYF. This chain joins TRBV7-9 and TRBJ2-5; 13 bases match TRBD2. The J call may be faulty, since TRBJ2-7 better matches the DNA end. This CDR3 is built from 15 residues. In germline, CDR1 is SEHNR, CDR2 FQNEAQ (reference sequence).

The sample holds a few counts of this clonotype. The rearrangement joins TRBV27 to TRBJ2-5, with a weak D call TRBD1 (7 bases). Germline lookup yields CDR1 MNHEY and CDR2 SMNVEV (reference sequence). Trimming pared 7 bases from V and 3 bases from J, leaving 12 bases between. This CDR3 is built from 13 residues. In DNA, the CDR3 is TGTGCCAGCAAGGAGGGGACAGAAGAGACCCAGTACTTC. The encoded protein is CASKEGTEETQYF.

The rearrangement links TRBV19 to TRBJ2-7; possibly TRBD2 for D (6 bases). The CDR3 sequence is 16 residues long. V lost 4 bases and J lost 0, with 16 bases in between. Germline V gene data show CDR1 as LNHDA and CDR2 as SQIVND (reference sequence). As DNA, the CDR3 is TGTGCCAGTAGTACAAAAAATAGCGGTTTCTCCTACGAGCAGTACTTC. This translates into CASSTKNSGFSYEQYF.

J is TRBJ2-5 and V is TRBV12-3 or TRBV12-4; TRBD2 might be the D (5 bases). The V end was cut by 3 bases, the J end by 7 bases, with 15 bases between. The CDR3 is 14 residues long. This chain's CDR3 is CASSFRETDGTQYF. The CDR3 nucleotides read TGTGCCAGCAGTTTTCGGGAAACCGATGGGACCCAGTACTTC.

V gene TRBV2 combines with J gene TRBJ2-1; 11 bases match TRBD2. This CDR3 has 16 residues. Trimming cost V 4 bases and J 6 bases; bases outside gene matches: 8. Germline V gene lookup returns CDR1 SNHLY and CDR2 FYNNEI. As DNA, the CDR3 is TGTGCCAGCAGTGGGGCCGGGACTAGCGGCTTCAATGAGCAGTTCTTC. This gives the protein CASSGAGTSGFNEQFF.

This clonotype appeared a few times. The DNA for the CDR3 is TGCAGTGCTAGACACCGGGACCTAACCGGCTCCTACGAGCAGTACTTC. This codes for CSARHRDLTGSYEQYF. V gene TRBV20-1 combines with J gene TRBJ2-7; D assignment may be TRBD1 or TRBD2 (5 bases each). The V end was cut by 2 bases, the J end by 0 bases, with 17 bases between. Germline-derived CDR1 and CDR2 are DFQATT and SNEGSKA (reference sequence). The CDR3 runs 16 residues.

The J gene is TRBJ1-1, the V gene TRBV13; D unclear. V gave up 0 bases and J gave up 11 bases, with 13 bases separating them. The V gene's germline CDR1 is PRHDT and CDR2 FYEKMQ (reference sequence). The CDR3 is 13 amino acids. The CDR3 region has the DNA TGTGCCAGCAGCTTAGGTACGGCAGGTGTGGCTTTCTTT. Translation gives CASSLGTAGVAFF.

The table lists this clonotype with a few counts. The chain couples TRBV7-8 to TRBJ2-6, with D possibly being TRBD1 (5 bases). CDR3 length: 18 amino acids. Germline V gene lookup returns CDR1 SGHVS and CDR2 FQNEAQ. With 5 bases removed from V and 0 bases from J, the gap between germline ends came to 17 bases. DNA for the CDR3: TGTGCCAGCAGCACCAGCAGGACAACCCCCTCTGGGGCCAACGTCCTGACTTTC. Translation: CASSTSRTTPSGANVLTF.

This chain joins TRBV29-1 and TRBJ2-1; the D is unclear. The CDR3 consists of 13 residues. CDR1 and CDR2 (germline): SQVTM, ANQGSEA. V lost 4 bases and J 0 bases, leaving 7 bases between the germline ends. CDR3 region: CSVGWSSYNEQFF. CDR3 coding DNA: TGCAGCGTTGGGTGGAGCTCCTACAATGAGCAGTTCTTC.

This chain joins TRBV10-3 and TRBJ2-5; 10 bases match TRBD2. The end of the DNA is better explained by TRBJ2-7, so the J call may be wrong. This CDR3 contains 16 residues. In germline, CDR1 is ENHRY, CDR2 SYGVKD. The CDR3 protein is CAISAGLADSSYEQYF. CDR3 nucleotide sequence: TGTGCCATCAGTGCCGGACTAGCGGACAGCTCCTACGAGCAGTACTTC.

This clonotype was found a few times. V usage is TRBV29-1 and J usage is TRBJ2-1; D ambiguous. Per the germline V gene, CDR1 is SQVTM and CDR2 is ANQGSEA. The CDR3 totals 13 residues. V was trimmed by 4 bases and J by 5 bases, leaving 12 bases between them. The CDR3 DNA sequence: TGCAGCGTTGGTCGGCAGCTTAACAATGAGCAGTTCTTC. It specifies CSVGRQLNNEQFF.

Written as DNA, the CDR3 is TGTGCCAGCAGTAATCTGAACACTGAAGCTTTCTTT. Protein product: CASSNLNTEAFF. The chain couples TRBV28 to TRBJ1-1; unclear D gene. The V gene's germline CDR1 is MDHEN and CDR2 SYDVKM. V was pared by 5 bases and J by 0 bases, with 4 bases between. The CDR3 sequence is 12 residues long.

This clonotype was seen at least ten times. J is TRBJ2-7 and V is TRBV12-3 or TRBV12-4; TRBD2 matches 11 bases. The CDR3 sequence is 14 residues long. J lost 1 base, V lost 6 bases, and 2 bases had no gene match. The CDR3 DNA reads TGTGCCAGCAGCCGACTAGCGGGATCCTACGAGCAGTACTTC. Protein sequence: CASSRLAGSYEQYF.

This chain uses TRBV20-1 with TRBJ2-1; D is perhaps TRBD2 (5 bases). The germline V gene has CDR1 DFQATT and CDR2 SNEGSKA (reference sequence). V was trimmed by 5 bases and J by 1 base, leaving 15 bases between them. The CDR3 contains 15 residues. CDR3 sequence reads: CSAPGMGGSYNEQFF. For the CDR3, the DNA is TGCAGTGCTCCGGGGATGGGTGGGTCCTACAATGAGCAGTTCTTC.

This clonotype was recorded at least ten times. The chain combines TRBV15 with TRBJ2-1, with 9 bases that match TRBD1. This CDR3 region has 16 residues. Germline V gene data show CDR1 as LNHNV and CDR2 as YYDKDF (reference sequence). J was trimmed by 5 bases and V by 0 bases; bases with no gene match: 5. CDR3 loop: CATSRDLTGGHNEQFF. The DNA of the CDR3 is TGTGCCACCAGCAGAGACCTTACAGGGGGCCACAATGAGCAGTTCTTC.

The V and J genes are TRBV29-1 and TRBJ2-5; D gene ambiguous. The DNA end favors TRBJ2-1, so the J call may be wrong. CDR1 and CDR2 from the germline V gene are SQVTM and ANQGSEA. The CDR3 is 12 residues long. CDR3 bases: TGCAGCGTGTCCCCCTTGGGGTATGAGCAGTTCTTC. Amino acid sequence: CSVSPLGYEQFF.

This clonotype was detected a few times. This rearrangement joins TRBV28 to TRBJ2-5; tentatively, D is TRBD2 (6 bases). This CDR3 spans 16 amino acids. V lost 6 bases to trimming and J lost 2 bases, with 19 bases between them. Per germline, CDR1 MDHEN and CDR2 SYDVKM. The CDR3 loop is CASRSFGTPNQETQYF. The CDR3 DNA reads TGTGCCAGCAGATCTTTCGGGACTCCAAATCAAGAGACCCAGTACTTC.

The DNA of the CDR3 is TGTGCCAGCAGTTTATTAGCGGGAGGGCAATACAATGAGCAGTTCTTC. As protein: CASSLLAGGQYNEQFF. V usage is TRBV12-3 or TRBV12-4 and J usage is TRBJ2-1; 11 bases are shared with TRBD2. V lost 2 bases and J lost 4; bases outside the gene matches: 4. The CDR3 extends over 16 amino acids.

The CDR3 sequence is CASSSLDRGGSYQYF. The CDR3 DNA reads as TGTGCCAGCAGCTCCTTGGACAGGGGAGGAAGTTACCAGTACTTC. The rearrangement links TRBV12-3 or TRBV12-4 to TRBJ2-5, with 9 bases aligning to TRBD1. The V gene end was trimmed by 6 bases and the J gene end by 10 bases; junction bases not matched to a gene: 15. This CDR3 is 15 amino acids long.

This clonotype was detected many times. The V and J genes are TRBV28 and TRBJ2-1; unclear D gene. CDR1 is MDHEN, CDR2 SYDVKM, per germline. The V end lost 1 base, the J end lost 0 bases, and 7 bases lay between the germline ends. The CDR3 sequence is 15 residues long. The CDR3 sequence: CASSLSLSSYNEQFF. In nucleotides, the CDR3 is TGTGCCAGCAGTTTATCACTTAGCTCCTACAATGAGCAGTTCTTC.

This clonotype was detected a few times. V and J are TRBV20-1 and TRBJ2-2; 8 nucleotides align to TRBD2. Germline loops: CDR1 DFQATT, CDR2 SNEGSKA (reference sequence). Trimming took 5 bases from V and 5 from J; bases not matched to a gene: 7. The CDR3 is 14 amino acids. CDR3 DNA: TGCAGTGCTCCGAGCGGGAGTGGGACCGGGGAGCTGTTTTTT. It is translated as CSAPSGSGTGELFF.